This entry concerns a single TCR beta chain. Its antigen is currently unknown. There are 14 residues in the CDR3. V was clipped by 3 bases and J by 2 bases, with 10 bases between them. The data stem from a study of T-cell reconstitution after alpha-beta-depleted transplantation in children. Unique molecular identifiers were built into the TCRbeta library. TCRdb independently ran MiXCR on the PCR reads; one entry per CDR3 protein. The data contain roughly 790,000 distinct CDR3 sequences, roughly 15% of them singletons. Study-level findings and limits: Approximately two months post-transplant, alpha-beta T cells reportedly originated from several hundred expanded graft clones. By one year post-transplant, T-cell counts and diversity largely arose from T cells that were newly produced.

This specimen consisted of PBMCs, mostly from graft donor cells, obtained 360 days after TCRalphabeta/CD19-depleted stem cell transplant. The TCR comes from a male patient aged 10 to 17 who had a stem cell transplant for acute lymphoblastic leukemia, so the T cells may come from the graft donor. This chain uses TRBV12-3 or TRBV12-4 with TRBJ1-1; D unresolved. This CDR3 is CASSFQVKNTEAFF. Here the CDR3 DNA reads TGTGCCAGCAGTTTTCAGGTCAAAAACACTGAAGCTTTCTTT.